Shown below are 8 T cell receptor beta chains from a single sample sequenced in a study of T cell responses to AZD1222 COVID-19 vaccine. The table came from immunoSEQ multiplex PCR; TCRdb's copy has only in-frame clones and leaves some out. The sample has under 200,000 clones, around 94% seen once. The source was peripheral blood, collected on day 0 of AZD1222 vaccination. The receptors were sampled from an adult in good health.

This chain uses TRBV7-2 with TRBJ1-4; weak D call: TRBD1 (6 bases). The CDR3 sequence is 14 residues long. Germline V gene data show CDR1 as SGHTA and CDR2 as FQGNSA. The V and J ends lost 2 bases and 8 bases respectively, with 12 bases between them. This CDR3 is CASSLRQGHEKLFF. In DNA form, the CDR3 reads TGTGCCAGCAGCTTACGCCAGGGGCACGAAAAACTGTTTTTT.

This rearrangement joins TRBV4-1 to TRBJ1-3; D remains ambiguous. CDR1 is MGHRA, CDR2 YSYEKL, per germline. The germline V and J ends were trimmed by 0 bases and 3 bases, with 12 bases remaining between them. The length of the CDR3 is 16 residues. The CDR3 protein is CASSQDSSVYGNTIYF. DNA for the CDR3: TGCGCCAGCAGCCAAGACAGCTCTGTTTATGGAAACACCATATATTTT.

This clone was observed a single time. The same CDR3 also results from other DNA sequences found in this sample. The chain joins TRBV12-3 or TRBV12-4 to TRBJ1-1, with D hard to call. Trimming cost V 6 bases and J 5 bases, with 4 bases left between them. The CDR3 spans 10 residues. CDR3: CASRGTEAFF. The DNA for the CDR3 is TGTGCCAGCAGGGGTACTGAAGCTTTCTTT.

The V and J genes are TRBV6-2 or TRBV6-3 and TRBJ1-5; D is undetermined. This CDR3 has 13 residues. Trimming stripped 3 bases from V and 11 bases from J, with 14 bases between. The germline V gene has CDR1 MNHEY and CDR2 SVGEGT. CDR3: CASSYERVTAQHF. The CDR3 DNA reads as TGTGCCAGCAGTTATGAGCGTGTGACGGCCCAGCATTTT.

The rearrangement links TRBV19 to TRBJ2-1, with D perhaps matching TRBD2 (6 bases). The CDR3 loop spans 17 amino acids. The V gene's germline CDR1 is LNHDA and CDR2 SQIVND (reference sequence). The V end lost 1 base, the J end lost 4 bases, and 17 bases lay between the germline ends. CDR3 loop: CASSIGLARVTYNEQFF. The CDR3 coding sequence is TGTGCCAGTAGTATAGGGCTAGCGAGAGTTACTTACAATGAGCAGTTCTTC.

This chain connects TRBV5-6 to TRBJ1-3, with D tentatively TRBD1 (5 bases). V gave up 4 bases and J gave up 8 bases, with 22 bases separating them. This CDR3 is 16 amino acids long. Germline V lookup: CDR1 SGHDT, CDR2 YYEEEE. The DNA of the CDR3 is TGTGCCAGCAGCCAAAGTAATGACAGCCCGCGGGACACCATATATTTT. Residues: CASSQSNDSPRDTIYF.

CDR3 sequence reads: CASSGAGQGSNQPQHF. The CDR3, as DNA: TGTGCCAGCAGCGGCGCCGGACAGGGGAGCAATCAGCCCCAGCATTTT. The chain uses TRBV5-6 and TRBJ1-5, with 9 bases matching TRBD1. From germline, CDR1 is SGHDT and CDR2 YYEEEE. The CDR3 is made up of 16 amino acids. The J segment lost 1 base and the V segment lost 4 bases, leaving 6 bases of the junction unmatched.

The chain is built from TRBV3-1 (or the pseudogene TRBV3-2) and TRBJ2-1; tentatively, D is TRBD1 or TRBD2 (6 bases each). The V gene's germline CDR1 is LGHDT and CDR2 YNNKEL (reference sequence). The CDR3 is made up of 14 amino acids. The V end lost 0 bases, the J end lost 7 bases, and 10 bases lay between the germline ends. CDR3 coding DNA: TGTGCCAGCAGCCAAGATCGGGGGCGGAATGAGCAGTTCTTC. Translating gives CASSQDRGRNEQFF.